The T cell receptor (beta chain) described here comes from a study of chemoradiotherapy in HPV16-positive cancers. Clones were sequenced by immunoSEQ multiplex PCR, and TCRdb holds only the in-frame ones, with some missing. The table includes about 17,000 clones, 90% detected once. J was trimmed by 3 bases and V by 2 bases; bases with no gene match: 9. The CDR3 contains 16 residues. Germline values: CDR1 MNHEY, CDR2 SMNVEV (reference sequence). The source material was blood, sampled from a patient who underwent chemoradiotherapy. This sequence originates from a human donor with HPV-associated anogenital cancer. This chain links TRBV27 with TRBJ1-2; TRBD1 agrees at 7 bases. The DNA for the CDR3 is TGTGCCAGCAGTTTACGCGGACAGGCCAAACACTATGGCTACACCTTC. It translates to CASSLRGQAKHYGYTF.